This note documents a single T cell receptor beta chain sequence. The entry originates in a study of CD8+CD57+ T cells in acquired aplastic anemia. TCR beta VDJ and CDR3 profiles were obtained from a genomic DNA template. TCRdb redid the calling of the reads with MiXCR, one entry per CDR3 protein. The sample records 98,000 or so distinct CDR3 sequences, 51% being singletons. This TCR was sampled from a human donor in good health, serving as a control. The sequencing input was sorted CD4+, CD8+, or CD8+CD57+ T cells (not recorded which) from PBMCs.

CDR3: CASSLGLGTTGELFF. As DNA, the CDR3 is TGTGCCAGCAGTTTGGGACTAGGGACCACCGGGGAGCTGTTTTTT. This sequence joins TRBV12-3 or TRBV12-4 and TRBJ2-2; 8 positions agree with TRBD2. After removal of 3 bases from V and 4 bases from J, the junction contained 4 bases not matched to a gene. The CDR3 covers 15 residues.